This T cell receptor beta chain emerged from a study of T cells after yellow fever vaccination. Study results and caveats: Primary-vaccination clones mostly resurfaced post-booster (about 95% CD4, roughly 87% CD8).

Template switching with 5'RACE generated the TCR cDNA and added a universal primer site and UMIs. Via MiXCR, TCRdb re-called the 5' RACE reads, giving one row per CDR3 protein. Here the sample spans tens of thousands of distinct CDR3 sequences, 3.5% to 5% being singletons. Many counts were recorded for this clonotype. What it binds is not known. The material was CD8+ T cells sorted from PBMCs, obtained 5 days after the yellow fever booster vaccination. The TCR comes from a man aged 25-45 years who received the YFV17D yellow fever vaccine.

This chain's CDR3 is CASSLGPSGTYEQYF. CDR3 sequence (DNA): TGTGCCAGCAGCTTAGGACCCAGCGGGACCTACGAGCAGTACTTC. The chain recombines TRBV11-2 with TRBJ2-7; TRBD2 matches at 7 bases. V was clipped by 1 base and J by 2 bases; unmatched bases: 5. Germline loops: CDR1 SGHAT, CDR2 FQNNGV. This CDR3 comprises 15 residues.